The rows below give T cell receptor beta chains drawn from one sample of a study of CD8+ T cells in alopecia areata. Profiled with immunoSEQ multiplex PCR; TCRdb holds only in-frame clones, not every one. The sample includes approximately 170,000 clones, around 56% seen only once; the top ten take about 0.65%. Sequencing was performed on CD4+ T cells sorted from blood, taken at week 4, from a patient treated with tofacitinib. The receptors stem from a human donor with alopecia areata. CDR3s include the opening cysteine and the closing phenylalanine or tryptophan. The D gene is left open where the match is weak. Clone size, where shown, is once, few, many, or a class for clones that have expanded.

j_call: TRBJ2-5
d_call: .
clone_size: .
v_call: TRBV23-1
cdr3_length: 15
cdr3_aa: CASSHLRKVAETQYF
cdr3_nt: TGCGCCAGCAGTCATCTCCGCAAGGTTGCAGAGACCCAGTACTTC

j_call: TRBJ1-2
d_call: .
clone_size: .
v_call: TRBV28
cdr3_length: 14
cdr3_aa: CASSEGRVFYGYTF
cdr3_nt: TGTGCCAGCAGTGAGGGACGGGTTTTCTATGGCTACACCTTC

j_call: TRBJ2-2
d_call: .
clone_size: .
v_call: TRBV5-4
cdr3_length: 14
cdr3_aa: CASSSGQRPGELFF
cdr3_nt: TGTGCCAGCAGCTCAGGACAACGCCCCGGGGAGCTGTTTTTT

j_call: TRBJ2-3
d_call: TRBD2
clone_size: .
v_call: TRBV30
cdr3_length: 18
cdr3_aa: CAWSMTSGRISFADTQYF
cdr3_nt: TGTGCCTGGAGTATGACTAGCGGGAGGATTTCTTTTGCAGATACGCAGTATTTT

j_call: TRBJ2-7
d_call: TRBD2
clone_size: .
v_call: TRBV29-1
cdr3_length: 11
cdr3_aa: CSAAGSYEQYF
cdr3_nt: TGCAGCGCAGCGGGATCCTACGAGCAGTACTTC

j_call: TRBJ2-6
d_call: .
clone_size: .
v_call: TRBV2
cdr3_length: 15
cdr3_aa: CASTPLSSGANVLTF
cdr3_nt: TGTGCCAGCACCCCATTGTCCTCTGGGGCCAACGTCCTGACTTTC

j_call: TRBJ1-2
d_call: .
clone_size: .
v_call: TRBV30
cdr3_length: 13
cdr3_aa: CAWTPGRPYGYTF
cdr3_nt: TGTGCCTGGACCCCCGGGAGGCCTTATGGCTACACCTTC

j_call: TRBJ2-5
d_call: TRBD1
clone_size: .
v_call: TRBV5-1
cdr3_length: 13
cdr3_aa: CASSSQGTETQYF
cdr3_nt: TGCGCCAGCAGCTCACAGGGGACGGAGACCCAGTACTTC

j_call: TRBJ2-1
d_call: .
clone_size: .
v_call: TRBV29-1
cdr3_length: 14
cdr3_aa: CSVLPTDSYNEQFF
cdr3_nt: TGCAGCGTTCTACCAACGGACAGCTATAATGAGCAGTTCTTC

j_call: TRBJ2-1
d_call: .
clone_size: .
v_call: TRBV6-5
cdr3_length: 12
cdr3_aa: CASRSTFNEQFF
cdr3_nt: TGTGCCAGCAGGTCCACTTTTAATGAGCAGTTCTTC

j_call: TRBJ2-7
d_call: .
clone_size: .
v_call: TRBV7-2
cdr3_length: 15
cdr3_aa: CASSLFLDRTYEQYF
cdr3_nt: TGTGCCAGCAGCTTATTTCTCGACCGTACCTACGAGCAGTACTTC

j_call: TRBJ2-1
d_call: TRBD2
clone_size: few
v_call: TRBV27
cdr3_length: 14
cdr3_aa: CASLNSGRANEQFF
cdr3_nt: TGTGCCAGCCTGAATAGCGGGAGGGCGAATGAGCAGTTCTTC

j_call: TRBJ2-5
d_call: .
clone_size: .
v_call: TRBV29-1
cdr3_length: 10
cdr3_aa: CSVGQETQYF
cdr3_nt: TGCAGCGTTGGTCAGGAGACCCAGTACTTC

j_call: TRBJ2-7
d_call: .
clone_size: .
v_call: TRBV7-2
cdr3_length: 11
cdr3_aa: CASSLNYEQYF
cdr3_nt: TGTGCCAGCAGCCTGAACTACGAGCAGTACTTC

j_call: TRBJ2-2
d_call: TRBD2
clone_size: .
v_call: TRBV4-2
cdr3_length: 17
cdr3_aa: CASSQRLAGVDTGELFF
cdr3_nt: TGTGCCAGCAGCCAGCGTCTAGCGGGAGTGGACACCGGGGAGCTGTTTTTT

j_call: TRBJ1-3
d_call: .
clone_size: few
v_call: TRBV4-1
cdr3_length: 15
cdr3_aa: CASSHTESSGNTIYF
cdr3_nt: TGCGCCAGCAGCCATACTGAAAGCTCTGGAAACACCATATATTTT

j_call: TRBJ1-4
d_call: TRBD1
clone_size: once
v_call: TRBV7-9
cdr3_length: 14
cdr3_aa: CASSLGQGSEKLFF
cdr3_nt: TGTGCCAGCAGCTTAGGACAGGGAAGCGAAAAACTGTTTTTT

j_call: TRBJ2-2
d_call: .
clone_size: once
v_call: TRBV27
cdr3_length: 11
cdr3_aa: CASGGAGELFF
cdr3_nt: TGTGCCAGCGGGGGAGCAGGGGAGCTGTTTTTT

j_call: TRBJ2-5
d_call: .
clone_size: few
v_call: TRBV5-1
cdr3_length: 15
cdr3_aa: CASSLGSRSQETQYF
cdr3_nt: TGCGCCAGCAGCTTGGGGTCGCGTTCCCAAGAGACCCAGTACTTC

j_call: TRBJ2-3
d_call: TRBD2
clone_size: .
v_call: TRBV6-5
cdr3_length: 14
cdr3_aa: CASSERERGDTQYF
cdr3_nt: TGTGCCAGCAGTGAGCGGGAGAGGGGAGATACGCAGTATTTT

j_call: TRBJ1-5
d_call: TRBD1
clone_size: .
v_call: TRBV2
cdr3_length: 16
cdr3_aa: CASSGQGAGGNQPQHF
cdr3_nt: TGTGCCAGCAGCGGACAGGGGGCAGGAGGCAATCAGCCCCAGCATTTT

j_call: TRBJ1-1
d_call: TRBD1
clone_size: few
v_call: TRBV28
cdr3_length: 14
cdr3_aa: CASRTGDMNTEAFF
cdr3_nt: TGTGCCAGCCGGACAGGGGACATGAACACTGAAGCTTTCTTT

j_call: TRBJ2-5
d_call: .
clone_size: .
v_call: TRBV27
cdr3_length: 10
cdr3_aa: CASSPETQYF
cdr3_nt: TGTGCCAGCAGTCCCGAGACCCAGTACTTC

j_call: TRBJ2-1
d_call: .
clone_size: .
v_call: TRBV2
cdr3_length: 12
cdr3_aa: CASRADSNEQFF
cdr3_nt: TGTGCCAGCAGGGCGGACTCAAATGAGCAGTTCTTC

j_call: TRBJ2-3
d_call: TRBD1
clone_size: few
v_call: TRBV2
cdr3_length: 14
cdr3_aa: CASSVNRGYDTQYF
cdr3_nt: TGTGCCAGCAGTGTTAACAGGGGGTACGATACGCAGTATTTT

j_call: TRBJ2-5
d_call: TRBD2
clone_size: .
v_call: TRBV29-1
cdr3_length: 12
cdr3_aa: CSVETSGETQYF
cdr3_nt: TGCAGCGTTGAGACTAGCGGAGAGACCCAGTACTTC

j_call: TRBJ2-5
d_call: .
clone_size: .
v_call: TRBV29-1
cdr3_length: 11
cdr3_aa: CSVGPKETQYF
cdr3_nt: TGCAGCGTTGGTCCTAAAGAGACCCAGTACTTC

j_call: TRBJ2-5
d_call: TRBD1
clone_size: .
v_call: TRBV30
cdr3_length: 13
cdr3_aa: CAWGQGASETQYF
cdr3_nt: TGTGCCTGGGGACAGGGGGCTTCGGAGACCCAGTACTTC

j_call: TRBJ2-6
d_call: .
clone_size: .
v_call: TRBV29-1
cdr3_length: 14
cdr3_aa: CSVARDAGANVLTF
cdr3_nt: TGCAGCGTGGCTAGGGATGCGGGGGCCAACGTCCTGACTTTC

j_call: TRBJ2-1
d_call: .
clone_size: .
v_call: TRBV5-1
cdr3_length: 14
cdr3_aa: CASSGGVSYNEQFF
cdr3_nt: TGCGCCAGCAGCGGGGGAGTATCCTACAATGAGCAGTTCTTC

j_call: TRBJ2-6
d_call: .
clone_size: .
v_call: TRBV19
cdr3_length: 17
cdr3_aa: CASSPPQGGAGANVLTF
cdr3_nt: TGTGCCAGTAGTCCTCCCCAGGGGGGTGCCGGGGCCAACGTCCTGACTTTC

j_call: TRBJ2-7
d_call: TRBD1
clone_size: .
v_call: TRBV19
cdr3_length: 14
cdr3_aa: CASSDRGRSYEQYF
cdr3_nt: TGTGCCAGTAGCGACAGGGGGCGAAGCTACGAGCAGTACTTC

j_call: TRBJ2-5
d_call: .
clone_size: .
v_call: TRBV6-5
cdr3_length: 14
cdr3_aa: CASSPLVTQETQYF
cdr3_nt: TGTGCCAGCAGCCCTCTAGTGACGCAAGAGACCCAGTACTTC

j_call: TRBJ1-4
d_call: .
clone_size: few
v_call: TRBV7-6
cdr3_length: 15
cdr3_aa: CASSPISTRNEKLFF
cdr3_nt: TGTGCCAGCAGTCCAATTTCGACGCGGAATGAAAAACTGTTTTTT

j_call: TRBJ2-7
d_call: TRBD1
clone_size: .
v_call: TRBV29-1
cdr3_length: 13
cdr3_aa: CSGRGQGAYEQYF
cdr3_nt: TGCAGCGGGAGGGGACAGGGGGCCTACGAGCAGTACTTC

j_call: TRBJ1-2
d_call: .
clone_size: few
v_call: TRBV7-9
cdr3_length: 16
cdr3_aa: CASSLRQGHSNYGYTF
cdr3_nt: TGTGCCAGCAGCTTACGGCAGGGACACTCTAACTATGGCTACACCTTC

j_call: TRBJ2-1
d_call: .
clone_size: .
v_call: TRBV6-4
cdr3_length: 13
cdr3_aa: CASSRAAETEQFF
cdr3_nt: TGTGCCAGCAGCCGCGCGGCGGAGACCGAGCAGTTCTTC